This entry features one T cell receptor (beta chain) sequence. Its antigen is undetermined. This specimen comes from a study of quantifying T cell responses using KT2 cells. For the study at large: cDNA was made from DNase-treated RNA using alpha and beta constant primers. The second PCR was a qPCR stopped at a predetermined fluorescence threshold. Overall study results and limits: Very high KT2 spike-in numbers caused saturation in KT2 sequence detection. Input KT2 cell number predicted KT2 alpha and beta sequence counts linearly over several orders of magnitude.

This CDR3 is built from 14 residues. From germline, CDR1 is SGHTA and CDR2 FQGNSA. V shed 1 base and J shed 7 bases, with 13 bases lying between them. KT2 cells were mixed with fixed PBMC numbers at varying ratios. An oligo carrying a UMI was ligated to the cDNA 3' end. First-round PCR used about 4 cycles and beta primers RC1.1 and RC1.2 covering TRBC1 and TRBC2. TCRdb re-analysed the UMI-ligation and nested PCR reads in MiXCR, keeping a single row per CDR3 protein. In the table there are around 56,000 distinct CDR3 sequences, about 12% of which are singletons. The receptor was derived from a human donor. Sequenced sample: PBMCs spiked with cells of the T cell clone KT2. The chain uses TRBV7-2 and TRBJ1-1, with D maybe TRBD1 (5 bases). The CDR3 loop is CASSLGGSLNEAFF. The CDR3 region has the DNA TGTGCCAGCAGCTTAGGGGGCAGTTTGAATGAAGCTTTCTTT.